Each of the 10 T cell receptor beta chains below was sequenced from the same sample in a study of OX40 agonist ivuxolimab in advanced cancers. Assay used: immunoSEQ multiplex PCR; TCRdb lists only in-frame clones, some missing. Of tens of thousands of clones detected, about 86% appear once; the ten largest clones hold approximately 15%. Specimen: CD4+ or CD8+ T cells sorted from blood, collected in a trial of the OX40 agonist ivuxolimab. Receptor source: an adult with an advanced solid tumor such as melanoma, head and neck, liver or kidney cancer.

In this sample, this clone turned up once. V gene TRBV28 combines with J gene TRBJ2-1, with D unresolved. CDR1 is MDHEN and CDR2 is SYDVKM in the germline V gene. This CDR3 is built from 15 residues. The V end was cut by 1 base, the J end by 1 base, with 8 bases between. The CDR3 here is CASSLLAASYNEQFF. The CDR3 nucleotides read TGTGCCAGCAGTTTATTGGCGGCGTCCTACAATGAGCAGTTCTTC.

V is TRBV7-2 and J is TRBJ1-1; D ambiguous. V lost 3 bases and J lost 6, with 17 bases in between. From germline, CDR1 is SGHTA and CDR2 FQGNSA. The CDR3 consists of 15 residues. CDR3 in DNA: TGTGCCAGCAGCTTTACCCGTGCGTCCAGATCTGAAGCTTTCTTT. Protein: CASSFTRASRSEAFF. Full variable domain (missing parts from reference TRBV7-2 and TRBJ1-1): GAGVSQSPSNKVTEKGKDVELRCDPISGHTALYWYRQSLGQGLEFLIYFQGNSAPDKSGLPSDRFSAERTGGSVSTLTIQRTQQEDSAVYLCASSFTRASRSEAFFGQGTRLTVV.

This clone appeared a few times. This chain connects TRBV10-1 to TRBJ2-7; 10 bases map to TRBD2. The CDR3 loop spans 15 amino acids. The ends lost 5 bases at V and 4 bases at J; junction bases unmatched: 8. In germline, CDR1 is WNHNN, CDR2 SYGVQD (reference sequence). The chain's CDR3 is CASSQKREGRYEQYF. For the CDR3, the DNA is TGCGCCAGCAGTCAAAAGCGGGAGGGCAGATACGAGCAGTACTTC.

This chain connects TRBV19 to TRBJ1-1; 8 bases are a match to TRBD1. The CDR3 covers 17 residues. Germline lookup yields CDR1 LNHDA and CDR2 SQIVND (reference sequence). V lost 6 bases and J lost 0; bases outside the gene matches: 12. CDR3 nucleotide sequence: TGTGCCAGTAGGGACCGGGACAGGTACATCATGAACACTGAAGCTTTCTTT. Its translation is CASRDRDRYIMNTEAFF.

V usage is TRBV9 and J usage is TRBJ1-2, with D possibly TRBD1 on 5 matching bases. Germline lookup yields CDR1 SGDLS and CDR2 YYNGEE. This CDR3 spans 12 amino acids. The ends were cut back, 3 bases at V and 5 bases at J, with 8 bases in the middle. CDR3 in amino acids: CASSASGYGYTF. Here the CDR3 DNA reads TGTGCCAGCAGCGCATCAGGGTATGGCTACACCTTC.

J is TRBJ1-1 and V is TRBV14, with D maybe TRBD1 (6 bases). Germline CDR1 SGHDN, CDR2 FVKESK. This CDR3 is built from 13 residues. The V gene lost 1 base and the J gene lost 10 bases, with 13 bases spanning the gap. CDR3 sequence (DNA): TGTGCCAGCAGCCAAGTGGGGGGGCGACGAGCTTTCTTT. It is translated as CASSQVGGRRAFF.

The rearrangement joins TRBV5-1 to TRBJ2-1, with TRBD2 as a possible D gene (5 bases). The germline V gene has CDR1 SGHRS and CDR2 YFSETQ. The CDR3 spans 17 residues. V was pared by 1 base and J by 4 bases, with 18 bases between. Here the CDR3 DNA reads TGCGCCAGCAGCTTGAACTCTCCGGGGTCAAGGTACAATGAGCAGTTCTTC. Translated: CASSLNSPGSRYNEQFF.

This chain joins TRBV15 and TRBJ1-5; the D is unclear. CDR1 is LNHNV and CDR2 is YYDKDF in the germline V gene (reference sequence). The CDR3 length is 16 residues. The V and J ends lost 1 base and 3 bases respectively, with 13 bases between them. The CDR3 DNA reads TGTGCCACCAGCAGAGGTAGAGGGCCGGCCAATCAGCCCCAGCATTTT. This gives the protein CATSRGRGPANQPQHF.

This chain links TRBV25-1 with TRBJ2-1; D not resolved. CDR3 length: 14 residues. Germline CDR1 is MGHDK and CDR2 is SYGVNS. The V and J ends lost 5 bases and 0 bases respectively, with 8 bases between them. CDR3 residues: CASSTYYSYNEQFF. CDR3 bases: TGTGCCAGCAGTACATACTACTCCTACAATGAGCAGTTCTTC.

The CDR3 DNA reads TGTGCCAGTAGTATGCGGGACTACGAGCAGTACTTC. As protein: CASSMRDYEQYF. The V call is TRBV19, the J call TRBJ2-7; D may be TRBD2 (6 bases). The CDR3 length is 12 residues. Germline CDR1 reads LNHDA; CDR2 reads SQIVND (reference sequence). Deletions cut 3 bases from V and 3 bases from J, with 6 bases between. The variable domain in full, completed from reference TRBV19 and TRBJ2-7, reads DGGITQSPKYLFRKEGQNVTLSCEQNLNHDAMYWYRQDPGQGLRLIYYSQIVNDFQKGDIAEGYSVSREKKESFPLTVTSAQKNPTAFYLCASSMRDYEQYFGPGTRLTVT.